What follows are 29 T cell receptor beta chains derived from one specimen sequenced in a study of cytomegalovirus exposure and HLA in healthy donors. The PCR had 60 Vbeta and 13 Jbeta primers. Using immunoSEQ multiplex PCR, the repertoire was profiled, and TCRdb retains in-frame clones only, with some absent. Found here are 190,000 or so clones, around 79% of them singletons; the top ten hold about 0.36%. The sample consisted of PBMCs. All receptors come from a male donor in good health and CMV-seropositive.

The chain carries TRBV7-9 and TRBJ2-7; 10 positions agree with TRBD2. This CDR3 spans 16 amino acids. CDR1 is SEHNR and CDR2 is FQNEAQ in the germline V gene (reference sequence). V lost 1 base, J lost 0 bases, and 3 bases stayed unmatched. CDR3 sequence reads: CASSLGLAGDSYEQYF. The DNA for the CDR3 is TGTGCCAGCAGCTTAGGGCTAGCGGGAGACTCCTACGAGCAGTACTTC.

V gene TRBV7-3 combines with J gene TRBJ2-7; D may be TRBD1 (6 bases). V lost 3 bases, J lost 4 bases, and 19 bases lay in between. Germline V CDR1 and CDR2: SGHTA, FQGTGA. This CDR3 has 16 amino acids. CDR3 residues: CASSFSKDSSQYEQYF. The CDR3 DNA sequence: TGTGCCAGCAGCTTCTCCAAGGACAGTTCCCAATACGAGCAGTACTTC.

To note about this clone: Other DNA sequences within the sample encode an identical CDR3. The CDR3 bases are TGTGCCAGCAGCGTAGGCGGGAGCAATCAGCCCCAGCATTTT. Its protein is CASSVGGSNQPQHF. The rearrangement joins TRBV9 to TRBJ1-5; D unclear. The CDR3 extends over 14 amino acids. The ends were cut back, 0 bases at V and 1 base at J, with 5 bases in the middle. Germline V lookup: CDR1 SGDLS, CDR2 YYNGEE.

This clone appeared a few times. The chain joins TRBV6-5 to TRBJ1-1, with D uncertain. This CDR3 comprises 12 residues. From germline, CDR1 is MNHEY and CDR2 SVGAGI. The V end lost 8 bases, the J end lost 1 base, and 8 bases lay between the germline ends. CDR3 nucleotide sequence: TGTGCCAGCGACCAGGCGAACACTGAAGCTTTCTTT. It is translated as CASDQANTEAFF.

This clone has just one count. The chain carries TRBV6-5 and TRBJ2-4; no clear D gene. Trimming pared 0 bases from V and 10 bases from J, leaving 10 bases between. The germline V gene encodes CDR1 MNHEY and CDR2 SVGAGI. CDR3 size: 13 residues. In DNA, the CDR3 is TGTGCCAGCAGTTACTCTTTTGCCAGTATTCAGTACTTC. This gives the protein CASSYSFASIQYF.

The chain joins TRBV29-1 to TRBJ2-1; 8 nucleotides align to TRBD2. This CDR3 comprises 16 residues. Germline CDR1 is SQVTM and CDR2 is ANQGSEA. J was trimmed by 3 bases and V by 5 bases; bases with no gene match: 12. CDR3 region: CSVIFSGGPGYNEQFF. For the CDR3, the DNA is TGCAGCGTTATTTTCTCGGGAGGGCCTGGCTACAATGAGCAGTTCTTC.

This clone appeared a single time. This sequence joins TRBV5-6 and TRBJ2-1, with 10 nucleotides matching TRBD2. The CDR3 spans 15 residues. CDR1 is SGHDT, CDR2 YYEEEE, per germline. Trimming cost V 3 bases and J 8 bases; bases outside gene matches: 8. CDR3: CASSWSGTSVDEQFF. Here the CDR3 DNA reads TGTGCCAGCAGCTGGTCTGGGACTAGCGTCGATGAGCAGTTCTTC.

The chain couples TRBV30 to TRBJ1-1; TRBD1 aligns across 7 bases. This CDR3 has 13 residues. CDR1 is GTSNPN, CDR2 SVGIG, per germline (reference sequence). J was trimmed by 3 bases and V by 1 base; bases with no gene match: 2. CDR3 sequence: CAWSGQGYTEAFF. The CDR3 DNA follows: TGTGCCTGGAGTGGACAGGGTTACACTGAAGCTTTCTTT.

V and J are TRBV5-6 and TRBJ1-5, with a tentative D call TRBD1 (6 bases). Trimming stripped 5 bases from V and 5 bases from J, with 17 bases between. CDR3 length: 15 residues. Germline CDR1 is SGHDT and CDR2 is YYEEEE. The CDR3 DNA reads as TGTGCCAGCAGATCGCCTCGGGACACCGATCAGCCCCAGCATTTT. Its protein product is CASRSPRDTDQPQHF.

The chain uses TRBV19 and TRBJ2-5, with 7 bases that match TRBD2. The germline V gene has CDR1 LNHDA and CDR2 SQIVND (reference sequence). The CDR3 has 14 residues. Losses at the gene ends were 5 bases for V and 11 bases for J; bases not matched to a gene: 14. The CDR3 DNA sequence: TGTGCCAGTAGTTCGGGTGGAGGGTCGCGGGAGCAGTACTTC. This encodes CASSSGGGSREQYF.

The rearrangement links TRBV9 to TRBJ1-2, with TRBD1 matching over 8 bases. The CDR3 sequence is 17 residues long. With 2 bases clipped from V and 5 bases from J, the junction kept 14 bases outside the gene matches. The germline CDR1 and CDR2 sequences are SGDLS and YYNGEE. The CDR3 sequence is CASSVGKRDRGEYGYTF. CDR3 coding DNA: TGTGCCAGCAGCGTTGGAAAACGCGACAGGGGCGAGTATGGCTACACCTTC.

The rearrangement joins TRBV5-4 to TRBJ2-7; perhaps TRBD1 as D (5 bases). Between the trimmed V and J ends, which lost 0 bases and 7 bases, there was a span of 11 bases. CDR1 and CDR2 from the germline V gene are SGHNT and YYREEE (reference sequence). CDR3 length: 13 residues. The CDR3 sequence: CASSLVEGEEQYF. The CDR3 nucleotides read TGTGCCAGCAGCTTGGTGGAAGGGGAAGAGCAGTACTTC.

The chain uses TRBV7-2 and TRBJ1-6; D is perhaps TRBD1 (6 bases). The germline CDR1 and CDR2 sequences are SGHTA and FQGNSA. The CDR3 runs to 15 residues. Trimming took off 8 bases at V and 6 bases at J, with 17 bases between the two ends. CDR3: CASLGGGSRNSPLHF. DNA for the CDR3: TGTGCCAGCCTAGGGGGAGGGAGTCGTAATTCACCCCTCCACTTT.

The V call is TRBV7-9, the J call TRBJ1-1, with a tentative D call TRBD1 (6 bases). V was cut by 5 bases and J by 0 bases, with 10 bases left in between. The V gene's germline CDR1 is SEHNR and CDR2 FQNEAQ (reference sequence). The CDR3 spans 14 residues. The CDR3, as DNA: TGTGCCAGCAGCATCACAGGGCTGAACACTGAAGCTTTCTTT. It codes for CASSITGLNTEAFF.

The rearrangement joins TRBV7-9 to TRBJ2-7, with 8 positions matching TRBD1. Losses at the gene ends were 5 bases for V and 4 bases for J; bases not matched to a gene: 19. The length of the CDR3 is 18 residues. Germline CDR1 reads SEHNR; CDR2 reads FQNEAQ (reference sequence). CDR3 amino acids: CASSLHQGLGQGLYEQYF. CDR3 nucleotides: TGTGCCAGCAGCCTGCATCAGGGTTTAGGACAGGGACTTTACGAGCAGTACTTC.

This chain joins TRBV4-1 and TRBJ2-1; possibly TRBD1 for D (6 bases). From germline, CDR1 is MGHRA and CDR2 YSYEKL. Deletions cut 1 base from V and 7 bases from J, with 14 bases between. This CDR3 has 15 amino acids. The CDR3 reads CASSQVRQGNNEQFF. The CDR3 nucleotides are TGCGCCAGCAGCCAAGTCCGGCAGGGGAATAATGAGCAGTTCTTC.

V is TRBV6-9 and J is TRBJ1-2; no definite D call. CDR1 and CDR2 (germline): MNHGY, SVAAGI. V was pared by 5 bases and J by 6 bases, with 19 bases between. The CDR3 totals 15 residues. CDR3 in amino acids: CASSPRTLSENGYTF. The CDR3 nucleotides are TGTGCCAGCAGTCCCCGGACTCTTAGCGAGAATGGCTACACCTTC.

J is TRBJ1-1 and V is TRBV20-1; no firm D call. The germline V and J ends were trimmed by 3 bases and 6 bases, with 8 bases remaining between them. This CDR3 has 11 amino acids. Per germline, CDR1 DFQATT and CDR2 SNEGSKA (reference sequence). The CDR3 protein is CSARAGPEAFF. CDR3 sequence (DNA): TGCAGTGCTAGGGCTGGGCCTGAAGCTTTCTTT.

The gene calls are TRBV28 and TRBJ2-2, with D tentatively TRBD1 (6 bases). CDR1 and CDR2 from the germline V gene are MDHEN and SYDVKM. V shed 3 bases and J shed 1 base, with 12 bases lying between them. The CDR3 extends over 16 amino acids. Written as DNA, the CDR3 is TGTGCCAGCAGTTTTCTGAAACAGGGGAACACCGGGGAGCTGTTTTTT. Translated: CASSFLKQGNTGELFF.

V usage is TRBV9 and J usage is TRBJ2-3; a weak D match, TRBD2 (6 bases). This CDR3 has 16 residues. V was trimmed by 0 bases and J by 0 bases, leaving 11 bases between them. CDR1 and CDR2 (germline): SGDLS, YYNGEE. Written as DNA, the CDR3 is TGTGCCAGCAGCGTAGGGCTAGCGACTAGCACAGATACGCAGTATTTT. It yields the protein CASSVGLATSTDTQYF.

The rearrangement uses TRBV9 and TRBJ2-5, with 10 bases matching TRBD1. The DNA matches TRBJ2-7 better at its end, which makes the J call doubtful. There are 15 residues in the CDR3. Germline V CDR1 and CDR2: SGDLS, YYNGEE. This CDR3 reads CASSGGQGIPGEQYF. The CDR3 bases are TGTGCCAGCAGCGGGGGACAGGGGATTCCTGGCGAGCAGTACTTC.

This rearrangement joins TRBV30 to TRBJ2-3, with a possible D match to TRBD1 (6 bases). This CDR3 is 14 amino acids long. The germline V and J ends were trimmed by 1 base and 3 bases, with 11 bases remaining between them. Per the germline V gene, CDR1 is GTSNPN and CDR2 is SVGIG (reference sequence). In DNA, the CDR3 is TGTGCCTGGAGTGATGGCAGGGGTACAGATACGCAGTATTTT. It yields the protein CAWSDGRGTDTQYF.

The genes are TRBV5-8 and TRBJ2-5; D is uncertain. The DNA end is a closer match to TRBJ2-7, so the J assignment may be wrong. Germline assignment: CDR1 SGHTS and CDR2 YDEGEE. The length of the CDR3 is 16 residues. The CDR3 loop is CASSFSDATLSYEQYF. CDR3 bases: TGTGCCAGCAGCTTCAGCGATGCAACCCTCTCCTACGAGCAGTACTTC.

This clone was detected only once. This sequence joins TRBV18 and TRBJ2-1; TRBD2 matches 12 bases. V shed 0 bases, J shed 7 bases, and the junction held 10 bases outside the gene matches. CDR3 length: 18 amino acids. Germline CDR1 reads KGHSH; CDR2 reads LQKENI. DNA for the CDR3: TGTGCCAGCTCACCACCGGGACTCCTAGCGGGAGGGGGTAATGAGCAGTTCTTC. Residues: CASSPPGLLAGGGNEQFF.

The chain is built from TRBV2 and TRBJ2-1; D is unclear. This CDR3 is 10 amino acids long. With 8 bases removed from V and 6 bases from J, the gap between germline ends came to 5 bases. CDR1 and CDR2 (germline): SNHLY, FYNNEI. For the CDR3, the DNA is TGTGCCAGCGGCCCCAATGAGCAGTTCTTC. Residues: CASGPNEQFF.

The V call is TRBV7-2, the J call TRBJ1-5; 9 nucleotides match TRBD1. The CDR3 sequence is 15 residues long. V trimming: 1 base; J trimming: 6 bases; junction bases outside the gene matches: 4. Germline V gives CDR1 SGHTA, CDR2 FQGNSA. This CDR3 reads CASSLGGQGIQPQHF. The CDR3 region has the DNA TGTGCCAGCAGCTTAGGCGGACAGGGGATTCAGCCCCAGCATTTT.

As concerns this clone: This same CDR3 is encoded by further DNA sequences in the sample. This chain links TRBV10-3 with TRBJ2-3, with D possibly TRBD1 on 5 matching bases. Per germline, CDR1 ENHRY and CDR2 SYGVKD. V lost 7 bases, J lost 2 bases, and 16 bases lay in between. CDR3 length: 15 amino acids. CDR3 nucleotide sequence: TGTGCCATCACGAAAGGGGATAGGACCACAGATACGCAGTATTTT. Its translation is CAITKGDRTTDTQYF.

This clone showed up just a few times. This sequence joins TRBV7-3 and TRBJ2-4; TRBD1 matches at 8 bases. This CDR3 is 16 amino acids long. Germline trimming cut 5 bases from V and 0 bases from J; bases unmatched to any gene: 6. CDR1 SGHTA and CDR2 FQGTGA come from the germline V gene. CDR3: CASSQGTGVAKNIQYF. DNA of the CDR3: TGTGCCAGCAGCCAAGGGACAGGTGTAGCCAAAAACATTCAGTACTTC.

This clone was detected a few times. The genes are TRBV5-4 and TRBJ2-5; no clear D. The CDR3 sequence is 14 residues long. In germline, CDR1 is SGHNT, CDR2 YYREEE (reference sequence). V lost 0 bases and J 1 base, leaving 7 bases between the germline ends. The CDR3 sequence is CASSLARLQETQYF. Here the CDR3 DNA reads TGTGCCAGCAGCTTGGCGCGGCTCCAAGAGACCCAGTACTTC. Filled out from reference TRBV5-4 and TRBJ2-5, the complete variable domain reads ETGVTQSPTHLIKTRGQQVTLRCSSQSGHNTVSWYQQALGQGPQFIFQYYREEENGRGNFPPRFSGLQFPNYSSELNVNALELDDSALYLCASSLARLQETQYFGPGTRLLVL.